The 18 T cell receptor beta chains presented below share a single source sample, sequenced in a study of cytomegalovirus exposure and HLA in healthy donors. Vbeta (60) and Jbeta (13) primers were used in the PCR. The table came from immunoSEQ multiplex PCR; TCRdb's copy has only in-frame clones and leaves some out. In the table there are around 200,000 clones, 65% to 90% of which are singletons. Material: PBMCs. The origin of the receptors is a woman aged 25 to 39 in good health and CMV-seronegative.

The chain couples TRBV29-1 to TRBJ2-2; TRBD2 matches 9 bases. V gave up 7 bases and J gave up 0 bases; unmatched junction bases: 15. Germline assignment: CDR1 SQVTM and CDR2 ANQGSEA. CDR3 length: 18 residues. The CDR3 DNA is TGCAGCGGGTTAACAGCGGGAGGCTCCCGGGCGAACACCGGGGAGCTGTTTTTT. Encoded protein: CSGLTAGGSRANTGELFF.

This sequence joins TRBV10-3 and TRBJ2-3, with 9 bases identical to TRBD2. The germline V gene encodes CDR1 ENHRY and CDR2 SYGVKD. V lost 7 bases, J lost 4 bases, and 12 bases stayed unmatched. The CDR3 runs to 16 residues. The CDR3, as DNA: TGTGCCATCAACACGGGGGCGGGGGGGCAAGCAGATACGCAGTATTTT. This gives the protein CAINTGAGGQADTQYF.

V usage is TRBV29-1 and J usage is TRBJ2-1, with 9 nucleotides matching TRBD1. CDR3 length equals 15 residues. Germline CDR1 reads SQVTM; CDR2 reads ANQGSEA. With V trimmed by 5 bases and J by 5 bases, 10 bases remained unmatched. CDR3 loop: CSVRPGQGWDNEQFF. CDR3 nucleotide sequence: TGCAGCGTTAGACCGGGACAGGGTTGGGACAATGAGCAGTTCTTC.

This clone was counted between two and nine times. This chain joins TRBV7-9 and TRBJ2-1; no definite D call. Germline CDR1 reads SEHNR; CDR2 reads FQNEAQ (reference sequence). V lost 1 base and J lost 2, with 12 bases in between. The CDR3 contains 16 residues. As DNA, the CDR3 is TGTGCCAGCAGCTTAGGCGCCTTTTTAACCTACAATGAGCAGTTCTTC. It is translated as CASSLGAFLTYNEQFF.

The chain links TRBV7-9 to TRBJ2-1, with TRBD2 as a possible D gene (5 bases). Germline lookup yields CDR1 SEHNR and CDR2 FQNEAQ (reference sequence). V shed 1 base and J shed 15 bases, with 16 bases lying between them. The CDR3 totals 13 residues. The CDR3 loop is CASSLEDLLSPFF. CDR3 nucleotides: TGTGCCAGCAGCTTAGAGGACTTGCTTTCTCCGTTCTTC.

On this clone itself: One end of the junction fails to match germline, which may point to a read error. The chain employs TRBV13 and TRBJ1-1, with D tentatively TRBD1 (5 bases). The CDR3 length is 13 residues. The germline V gene encodes CDR1 PRHDT and CDR2 FYEKMQ (reference sequence). The CDR3 sequence: CASSIGHLTEAFF. DNA for the CDR3: TGTGCCAGCAGCATAGGACACCTCACTGAAGCTTTCTTT.

J is TRBJ2-5 and V is TRBV7-9; D may be TRBD1 (6 bases). The V and J ends lost 5 bases and 2 bases respectively, with 15 bases between them. The CDR3 extends over 15 amino acids. The V gene's germline CDR1 is SEHNR and CDR2 FQNEAQ (reference sequence). CDR3 loop: CASSLDGQIQETQYF. CDR3 DNA: TGTGCCAGCAGCCTGGACGGACAGATACAAGAGACCCAGTACTTC.

V is TRBV28 and J is TRBJ2-5; 7 positions agree with TRBD1. The CDR3 totals 14 residues. The V and J ends lost 6 bases and 1 base, in that order; junction bases with no gene match: 5. The germline V gene encodes CDR1 MDHEN and CDR2 SYDVKM. CDR3 sequence reads: CASSQGQIQETQYF. Here the CDR3 DNA reads TGTGCCAGCAGCCAGGGACAGATCCAAGAGACCCAGTACTTC.

The chain joins TRBV28 to TRBJ2-1, with 9 bases lining up with TRBD2. Germline assignment: CDR1 MDHEN and CDR2 SYDVKM. V was clipped by 0 bases and J by 4 bases; unmatched bases: 4. The CDR3 covers 16 residues. Here the CDR3 reads CASSLWREGRYNEQFF. DNA for the CDR3: TGTGCCAGCAGTTTATGGCGGGAGGGCCGATACAATGAGCAGTTCTTC.

This clone was observed a few times. The chain employs TRBV6-4 and TRBJ2-2, with TRBD1 matching 9 bases. V trimming: 2 bases; J trimming: 5 bases; junction bases outside the gene matches: 3. Germline CDR1 is MRHNA and CDR2 is SNTAGT. The CDR3 is 15 residues long. The CDR3 loop is CASSDGGQGTGELFF. The CDR3 DNA is TGTGCCAGCAGTGACGGGGGACAGGGAACCGGGGAGCTGTTTTTT.

The gene calls are TRBV28 and TRBJ2-7; 11 bases agree with TRBD2. V shed 10 bases, J shed 4 bases, and the junction held 12 bases outside the gene matches. This CDR3 contains 15 residues. CDR1 and CDR2 (germline): MDHEN, SYDVKM. The CDR3 DNA is TGTGCCACTCATGGGACTAGCGGAACCTCGTACGAGCAGTACTTC. It codes for CATHGTSGTSYEQYF.

The chain has TRBV9 and TRBJ2-1, with TRBD1 matching over 10 bases. V trimming: 3 bases; J trimming: 8 bases; junction bases outside the gene matches: 11. There are 16 residues in the CDR3. Germline CDR1 reads SGDLS; CDR2 reads YYNGEE. The CDR3 DNA follows: TGTGCCAGCAGCGGAATGGGGGGGACAGGGGTATATGAGCAGTTCTTC. It codes for CASSGMGGTGVYEQFF.

This clone has more than one count but fewer than ten. The genes are TRBV18 and TRBJ2-7; 7 nucleotides line up with TRBD2. The CDR3 is 14 amino acids. V lost 6 bases to trimming and J lost 5 bases; unmatched junction nucleotides: 10. Germline V gene lookup returns CDR1 KGHSH and CDR2 LQKENI. The CDR3 nucleotides read TGTGCCAGCTCGGTAGCGCGGGAGTTCGACGAGCAGTACTTC. Translating it yields CASSVAREFDEQYF.

This clone was seen only a few times. Other DNA variants within this sample encode the same CDR3. The rearrangement joins TRBV28 to TRBJ2-7; D perhaps matches TRBD1 (5 bases). Germline lookup yields CDR1 MDHEN and CDR2 SYDVKM. This CDR3 is 13 amino acids long. V was clipped by 2 bases and J by 3 bases, with 8 bases between them. The DNA of the CDR3 is TGTGCCAGCAGTTTAGGTCAGGGCTACGAGCAGTACTTC. It yields the protein CASSLGQGYEQYF.

Notes on this clone: At one end the junction does not follow the germline gene, possibly because of a read error. This CDR3 is CSSSLGGGRALNEQFF. CDR3 DNA: TGTTCCAGCAGCTTAGGTGGCGGGAGGGCTCTGAATGAGCAGTTCTTC. The genes are TRBV7-9 and TRBJ2-1; 9 bases match TRBD2. The CDR3 length is 16 residues. Germline-derived CDR1 and CDR2 are SEHNR and FQNEAQ (reference sequence).

This chain uses TRBV7-9 with TRBJ1-1, with D possibly being TRBD1 (6 bases). The V end was cut by 2 bases, the J end by 4 bases, with 14 bases between. Germline V gives CDR1 SEHNR, CDR2 FQNEAQ (reference sequence). The CDR3 covers 15 residues. The CDR3 DNA reads as TGTGCCAGCAGCTTAACGGGCAACAGGGTCACTGAAGCTTTCTTT. Encoded protein: CASSLTGNRVTEAFF.

The chain couples TRBV28 to TRBJ2-2; 12 nucleotides match TRBD2. Per germline, CDR1 MDHEN and CDR2 SYDVKM. CDR3 length: 19 residues. V shed 4 bases and J 2 bases; nucleotides not matched to a gene: 11. This CDR3 reads CASSWVLAGGETNTGELFF. The CDR3 DNA reads TGTGCCAGCAGTTGGGTTCTAGCGGGGGGGGAAACTAACACCGGGGAGCTGTTTTTT.

This clone was seen once. In nucleotides, the CDR3 is TGTGCCAGCAGTTACTCGGGCAACCTGAATGGCTACACCTTC. Amino acids: CASSYSGNLNGYTF. V usage is TRBV6-6 and J usage is TRBJ1-2; D gene ambiguous. CDR3 length equals 14 residues. The V gene lost 0 bases and the J gene lost 6 bases, with 11 bases spanning the gap. CDR1 is MNHNY, CDR2 SVGAGI, per germline (reference sequence).